This TCR beta chain was documented in a study of early T cells in non-severe SARS-CoV-2 infection. Study-wide background: Bulk RNA taken from unsorted whole blood was sequenced, leaving chains unpaired.

CDR1 is SGHTA, CDR2 FQGNSA, per germline. This CDR3 has 14 residues. Trimming removed 6 bases from V and 3 bases from J; junction bases left unmatched: 4. The study, taken as a whole, reports: Anti-spike CD8 responses were favored in VDJdb matching, and private and CD4 specificities were missed.

Concerning this clonotype itself: Its antigen is not known.

Researchers tagged individual cDNA molecules with unique molecular identifiers. A single record per CDR3 protein comes from TCRdb applying MiXCR to the 5' RACE reads. The table shows 70,000 or so distinct CDR3 sequences, with roughly an eighth occurring only once. Sequencing was carried out using whole blood. This sequence joins TRBV7-2 and TRBJ2-1; 8 nucleotides agree with TRBD1. The origin of this receptor is an adult who was a healthcare worker with PCR-confirmed SARS-CoV-2 infection or an uninfected control (not recorded which). For the CDR3, the DNA is TGTGCCAGCAGTACCGGGACAGGCTACAATGAGCAGTTCTTC. Translated: CASSTGTGYNEQFF.